One sample yielded the 29 T cell receptor beta chains listed below, sequenced in a study of T-cell memory formation after mild COVID-19. TCRdb itself ran the 5' RACE reads through MiXCR, one entry per CDR3 protein. The sample includes 350,000 to 450,000 distinct CDR3 sequences, less than 25% seen only once; the top ten take 7% to 9.5%. Sequencing was performed on PBMCs or a T cell subset sorted from them (not recorded which). Receptors were obtained from an adult woman who had mild COVID-19 (a few samples of this study predate the infection). Cell type and time point are not known.

This clonotype was seen a few times. V usage is TRBV29-1 and J usage is TRBJ1-2, with TRBD1 matching over 8 bases. The CDR3 sequence is 14 residues long. V lost 6 bases, J lost 0 bases, and 6 bases stayed unmatched. Germline CDR1 is SQVTM and CDR2 is ANQGSEA. The CDR3 DNA is TGCAGCGTGCGGAGACAGGGGCCTAACTATGGCTACACCTTC. Amino acid sequence: CSVRRQGPNYGYTF.

The sample holds a few counts of this clonotype. This chain links TRBV20-1 with TRBJ2-5; 12 bases fit TRBD2. The J segment lost 7 bases and the V segment lost 6 bases, leaving 15 bases of the junction unmatched. The CDR3 runs 16 residues. The V gene's germline CDR1 is DFQATT and CDR2 SNEGSKA (reference sequence). CDR3 in DNA: TGCAGTGCCTCTCCCATCCTAGCGGGGGGGCCGGGGACCCAGTACTTC. It specifies CSASPILAGGPGTQYF.

The V and J genes are TRBV28 and TRBJ1-2; 7 bases are a match to TRBD1. J was trimmed by 4 bases and V by 5 bases; bases with no gene match: 7. The germline V gene encodes CDR1 MDHEN and CDR2 SYDVKM. The CDR3 runs 14 residues. The chain's CDR3 is CASSPMTGPYGYTF. In nucleotides, the CDR3 is TGTGCCAGCAGTCCTATGACAGGGCCCTATGGCTACACCTTC.

This clonotype was observed at least ten times. This rearrangement joins TRBV7-9 to TRBJ2-5; D ambiguous. Germline values: CDR1 SEHNR, CDR2 FQNEAQ (reference sequence). Trimming removed 3 bases from V and 5 bases from J, with 7 bases in between. The CDR3 contains 12 residues. CDR3 DNA sequence: TGTGCCAGCAGCTTGGGGTTTGAGACCCAGTACTTC. The encoded protein is CASSLGFETQYF. Complete variable domain (other parts from reference TRBV7-9 and TRBJ2-5): DTGVSQNPRHKITKRGQNVTFRCDPISEHNRLYWYRQTLGQGPEFLTYFQNEAQLEKSRLLSDRFSAERPKGSFSTLEIQRTEQGDSAMYLCASSLGFETQYFGPGTRLLVL.

This clonotype was observed at least ten times. The V gene is TRBV24-1, the J gene TRBJ2-5; 10 nucleotides agree with TRBD2. Germline V gene lookup returns CDR1 KGHDR and CDR2 SFDVKD. This CDR3 contains 16 residues. V dropped 6 bases and J dropped 5; count of bases not matched to a gene: 11. CDR3 nucleotides: TGTGCCACCAGTAAACGTACTAGCGGGATGGTGGAGACCCAGTACTTC. This sequence encodes CATSKRTSGMVETQYF.

This clonotype was recorded at least ten times. The chain recombines TRBV5-5 with TRBJ2-7, with unresolved D. This CDR3 comprises 12 residues. The germline V gene encodes CDR1 SGHKS and CDR2 YYEKEE (reference sequence). The V end lost 4 bases, the J end lost 5 bases, and 10 bases lay between the germline ends. CDR3 DNA: TGTGCCAGCAGCCTGGTTGGGGACGAGCAGTACTTC. This codes for CASSLVGDEQYF.

This clonotype was counted at least ten times. V and J are TRBV3-1 and TRBJ2-7, with no clear D. The V end lost 0 bases, the J end lost 3 bases, and 0 bases lay between the germline ends. This CDR3 region has 11 residues. From germline, CDR1 is LGHDT and CDR2 YNNKEL (reference sequence). The CDR3 DNA sequence: TGTGCCAGCAGCCAAGACTACGAGCAGTACTTC. Protein product: CASSQDYEQYF.

The rearrangement uses TRBV7-2 and TRBJ1-5; D is unclear. The CDR3 has 15 residues. Trimming took 2 bases from V and 4 from J, leaving 12 bases between them. Germline values: CDR1 SGHTA, CDR2 FQGNSA. This CDR3 is CASSLKVAVNQPQHF. The CDR3 bases are TGTGCCAGCAGCTTAAAGGTAGCAGTTAATCAGCCCCAGCATTTT.

This clonotype was counted between two and nine times. The J gene is TRBJ1-3, the V gene TRBV5-1; possible D gene TRBD1, 5 bases. The CDR3 has 12 residues. The V end lost 4 bases, the J end lost 7 bases, and 9 bases lay between the germline ends. CDR1 SGHRS and CDR2 YFSETQ come from the germline V gene. The CDR3 is CASSAEGNTIYF. The CDR3 DNA reads TGCGCCAGCAGCGCCGAGGGGAACACCATATATTTT.

The J gene is TRBJ2-5, the V gene TRBV3-1; 9 nucleotides line up with TRBD2. This CDR3 comprises 14 residues. From germline, CDR1 is LGHDT and CDR2 YNNKEL (reference sequence). Trimming removed 4 bases from V and 5 bases from J; junction bases left unmatched: 5. The CDR3 DNA reads as TGTGCCAGCAGCCCGACTAGCGGTTGGGAGACCCAGTACTTC. This encodes CASSPTSGWETQYF.

In this sample, this clonotype turned up a few times. The CDR3 DNA follows: TGTGCCAGCAGTCCCCGCCTGGCCGTAGCGCCGTCCTACAATGAGCAGTTCTTC. Protein product: CASSPRLAVAPSYNEQFF. V usage is TRBV12-3 or TRBV12-4 and J usage is TRBJ2-1; a possible D gene is TRBD2 (5 bases). The CDR3 runs 18 residues. Trimming left V 5 bases short and J 1 base short, with 21 bases between.

The chain links TRBV6-5 to TRBJ2-1; 8 nucleotides line up with TRBD2. V lost 2 bases to trimming and J lost 14 bases; unmatched junction nucleotides: 5. Germline V gene lookup returns CDR1 MNHEY and CDR2 SVGAGI. CDR3 length: 12 residues. CDR3 sequence: CASSYARGVEFF. The DNA of the CDR3 is TGTGCCAGCAGTTACGCGCGGGGGGTAGAGTTCTTC.

This clonotype was counted at least ten times. The CDR3 loop is CASRLGGTGNEQFF. In DNA, the CDR3 is TGTGCCAGCAGACTAGGAGGGACGGGAAATGAGCAGTTCTTC. The genes are TRBV12-3 or TRBV12-4 and TRBJ2-1; D is perhaps TRBD2 (6 bases). CDR3 length: 14 residues. V was trimmed by 6 bases and J by 7 bases, leaving 16 bases between them.

The chain recombines TRBV20-1 with TRBJ2-1; 8 bases are a match to TRBD2. Germline CDR1 is DFQATT and CDR2 is SNEGSKA (reference sequence). The junction had 7 bases not matched to a gene; V was cut back by 6 bases and J by 6 bases. CDR3 size: 13 residues. The CDR3 nucleotides are TGCAGTGCGGCCCCGGGGGGGTTCAATGAGCAGTTCTTC. Translated, it gives CSAAPGGFNEQFF.

This clonotype has ten or more counts. The CDR3 coding sequence is TGTGCCAGCAGCTCCAGACTAGAAGGCGCAGATACGCAGTATTTT. Residues: CASSSRLEGADTQYF. This chain joins TRBV7-9 and TRBJ2-3; maybe TRBD2 (6 bases). V lost 4 bases and J 4 bases, leaving 15 bases between the germline ends. The CDR3 has 15 residues. CDR1 and CDR2 (germline): SEHNR, FQNEAQ (reference sequence). The complete variable domain, with remaining parts taken from reference TRBV7-9 and TRBJ2-3, reads DTGVSQNPRHKITKRGQNVTFRCDPISEHNRLYWYRQTLGQGPEFLTYFQNEAQLEKSRLLSDRFSAERPKGSFSTLEIQRTEQGDSAMYLCASSSRLEGADTQYFGPGTRLTVL.

V and J are TRBV12-3 or TRBV12-4 and TRBJ1-5, with D tentatively TRBD1 (6 bases). The CDR3 totals 14 residues. The V and J ends lost 8 bases and 6 bases respectively, with 17 bases between them. The CDR3, as DNA: TGTGCCAGCGCAACACAGGGATCGAGTCAGCCCCAGCATTTT. It yields the protein CASATQGSSQPQHF.

J is TRBJ1-1 and V is TRBV27; D may be TRBD1 (5 bases). Trimming cost V 9 bases and J 2 bases, with 13 bases left between them. CDR1 is MNHEY, CDR2 SMNVEV, per germline (reference sequence). The CDR3 is 13 amino acids. DNA for the CDR3: TGTGCCAGTAGGGGCATTCTTAACACTGAAGCTTTCTTT. This sequence encodes CASRGILNTEAFF.

This clonotype has a handful of counts. The rearrangement uses TRBV5-4 and TRBJ2-3; the match to TRBD1 covers 10 bases. The junction had 6 bases not matched to a gene; V was cut back by 3 bases and J by 5 bases. Germline assignment: CDR1 SGHNT and CDR2 YYREEE (reference sequence). CDR3 length equals 15 residues. In DNA form, the CDR3 reads TGTGCCAGCAGCTCTCTCCGGGACAGGGGAGATACGCAGTATTTT. This sequence encodes CASSSLRDRGDTQYF.

This clonotype appeared a few times. The V gene is TRBV12-3 or TRBV12-4, the J gene TRBJ1-2; 10 bases align to TRBD1. V dropped 10 bases and J dropped 7; count of bases not matched to a gene: 6. CDR3 size: 12 residues. The CDR3: CATRQGAFGYTF. The CDR3 nucleotides read TGTGCCACCAGACAGGGGGCGTTTGGCTACACCTTC.

The chain uses TRBV5-5 and TRBJ1-2, with unresolved D. CDR1 and CDR2 (germline): SGHKS, YYEKEE (reference sequence). This CDR3 has 14 amino acids. V shed 2 bases and J shed 4 bases, with 12 bases lying between them. This CDR3 reads CASSLGPTGYGYTF. DNA for the CDR3: TGTGCCAGCAGCTTAGGGCCGACCGGCTATGGCTACACCTTC.

The chain joins TRBV19 to TRBJ2-3, with D possibly TRBD2 on 6 matching bases. The length of the CDR3 is 14 residues. Germline CDR1 LNHDA, CDR2 SQIVND (reference sequence). The V and J ends lost 8 bases and 0 bases respectively, with 12 bases between them. The chain's CDR3 is CASVAGTSTDTQYF. The CDR3 coding sequence is TGTGCCAGTGTAGCCGGGACTAGCACAGATACGCAGTATTTT.

The chain uses TRBV14 and TRBJ2-1; 8 nucleotides align to TRBD1. The germline V gene has CDR1 SGHDN and CDR2 FVKESK. The CDR3 has 15 residues. The V and J ends lost 3 bases and 8 bases, in that order; junction bases with no gene match: 9. The CDR3 region has the DNA TGTGCCAGCAGCCAGCGCAGGGGGCTCGGCGATGAGCAGTTCTTC. Encoded protein: CASSQRRGLGDEQFF. The full variable domain, completed using reference TRBV14 and TRBJ2-1, is EAGVTQFPSHSVIEKGQTVTLRCDPISGHDNLYWYRRVMGKEIKFLLHFVKESKQDESGMPNNRFLAERTGGTYSTLKVQPAELEDSGVYFCASSQRRGLGDEQFFGPGTRLTVL.

This clonotype came up a few times. The chain employs TRBV29-1 and TRBJ1-1, with a weak D call TRBD1 (6 bases). Trimming removed 6 bases at V and 4 bases at J, with 15 bases between. The CDR3 runs 13 residues. Germline V gives CDR1 SQVTM, CDR2 ANQGSEA. The CDR3 region has the DNA TGCAGCGTCTGGACAGCGGTGAGCACTGAAGCTTTCTTT. Translating gives CSVWTAVSTEAFF.

The chain carries TRBV2 and TRBJ1-1; the match to TRBD1 covers 8 bases. The trim removed 7 bases at V and 0 bases at J, leaving 4 bases unmatched. The V gene's germline CDR1 is SNHLY and CDR2 FYNNEI. The CDR3 is 14 residues long. CDR3 amino acids: CASTMTGVNTEAFF. CDR3 DNA: TGTGCCAGCACTATGACAGGGGTGAACACTGAAGCTTTCTTT.

The chain is built from TRBV5-4 and TRBJ2-2, with D maybe TRBD1 (6 bases). Trimming took off 4 bases at V and 3 bases at J, with 16 bases between the two ends. This CDR3 region has 16 residues. In germline, CDR1 is SGHNT, CDR2 YYREEE (reference sequence). The CDR3 spells CASSPQGKVDTGELFF. The DNA of the CDR3 is TGTGCCAGCAGCCCCCAGGGGAAGGTCGACACCGGGGAGCTGTTTTTT.

This clonotype was counted a few times. This rearrangement joins TRBV10-3 to TRBJ1-3; tentative D call: TRBD1 (6 bases). V lost 7 bases and J lost 4, with 11 bases in between. Germline CDR1 and CDR2: ENHRY and SYGVKD. The CDR3 is 13 residues long. The CDR3 region is CAITRDIGNTIYF. The CDR3 DNA sequence: TGTGCCATCACTCGGGACATCGGAAACACCATATATTTT.

This clonotype was observed a handful of times. This chain joins TRBV7-6 and TRBJ2-3; 11 bases agree with TRBD2. The CDR3 contains 15 residues. Germline lookup yields CDR1 SGHVS and CDR2 FNYEAQ. The junction had 6 bases not matched to a gene; V was cut back by 5 bases and J by 5 bases. CDR3 sequence (DNA): TGTGCCAGCAGCGCACTAGCGGGAGTAAGAGATACGCAGTATTTT. Its protein is CASSALAGVRDTQYF.

The DNA of the CDR3 is TGTGCCAGCAGACCGCCCTCCTGGACAGGGACCTACAATGAGCAGTTCTTC. Amino acids: CASRPPSWTGTYNEQFF. The chain employs TRBV6-2 or TRBV6-3 and TRBJ2-1; 8 bases are shared with TRBD1. CDR1 and CDR2 from the germline V gene are MNHEY and SVGEGT. The CDR3 length is 17 residues. V was pared by 6 bases and J by 2 bases, with 12 bases of the junction left unmatched.

The chain employs TRBV10-3 and TRBJ1-1, with D maybe TRBD1 (5 bases). Germline assignment: CDR1 ENHRY and CDR2 SYGVKD. The CDR3 length is 14 residues. V was pared by 3 bases and J by 2 bases, with 10 bases between. This CDR3 reads CAISDQGPNTEAFF. CDR3 bases: TGTGCCATCAGTGATCAGGGTCCCAACACTGAAGCTTTCTTT.